The T cell receptor (beta chain) under discussion was sequenced for a study of Ad26.COV2.S vaccination and SARS-CoV-2 variants. Study observations and caveats: From the TCR breadth and depth analyses, total T cell responses may have been underestimated.

As regards this clone: Its antigen remains unidentified.

Sequencing used immunoSEQ multiplex PCR; TCRdb keeps in-frame clones, though not all of them. The table includes some 180,000 clones, 87% detected once. Germline V CDR1 and CDR2: SNHLY, FYNNEI. This CDR3 has 15 residues. The V gene lost 2 bases and the J gene lost 0 bases, with 8 bases spanning the gap. This clonotype was sampled from a human donor who had recovered from COVID-19. The specimen comprised peripheral blood, sampled after recovery from COVID-19. The rearrangement joins TRBV2 to TRBJ1-3; the D is unclear. The CDR3, as DNA: TGTGCCAGCAGTGAACCGGTGGTCTCTGGAAACACCATATATTTT. Its protein is CASSEPVVSGNTIYF.